The source of this T cell receptor beta chain is a study of cytomegalovirus exposure and HLA in healthy donors. Study in general: Out of about 180 million T cells, an earlier analysis found about 100 million unique TCR beta sequences in total. Study-level results: In most subjects, TCR beta sequences reportedly gave accurate predictions of HLA-A and HLA-B alleles. When presence/absence was analysed, sequencing depth was taken to be roughly uniform across donors.

Amplification used 60 Vbeta primers and 13 Jbeta primers. The repertoire was sequenced with immunoSEQ multiplex PCR; TCRdb's copy has only in-frame clones and lacks some. The sample includes fewer than 200,000 clones, roughly four fifths of them seen just once. Remarks on this clone: The antigen remains unidentified.

The CDR3 extends over 18 amino acids. After removal of 3 bases from V and 4 bases from J, the junction contained 15 bases not matched to a gene. Germline CDR1 reads SGHAT; CDR2 reads FQNNGV. The receptor was derived from a woman aged 50 to 60 in good health and CMV-seronegative. The rearrangement links TRBV11-2 to TRBJ2-1; 7 bases line up with TRBD1. What was sequenced was PBMCs. The CDR3 loop is CASSFTIATGRAYNEQFF. DNA for the CDR3: TGTGCCAGCAGCTTTACAATCGCGACAGGGCGAGCTTACAATGAGCAGTTCTTC.